The subject of this entry is one TCR beta chain. Its matching antigen is unknown. There are 13 residues in the CDR3. V was trimmed by 4 bases and J by 8 bases, leaving 12 bases between them. In germline, CDR1 is SEHNR, CDR2 FQNEAQ (reference sequence). Study-wide points: Whole repertoires were not studied in the larger cohort, only one V-J beta rearrangement. Tumor memory CD4+ T cell TCR gene usage was found to cluster with blood and lymph node memory CD4+ cells and with lymph node naive CD4+ cells. Tumor Tregs overlapped most with tumor, then blood, naive CD4+ cells.

MiXCR, applied by TCRdb to the 5' RACE reads, yields one record per CDR3 protein. The data show 45,000 to 55,000 distinct CDR3 sequences, approximately 23% seen once. Purified naive CD4+ T cells were depleted of CD25+ Tregs. This clonotype was sampled from a female donor with breast cancer. This sequence joins TRBV7-9 and TRBJ2-1; D is ambiguous. Sequencing used tumor-infiltrating naive CD4+ T cells sorted from the breast tumor. As for subset: naive CD4+ T cells, CD4+CD45RA+CD25-. The CDR3 spells CASSSPSRDEQFF. The CDR3 nucleotides are TGTGCCAGCAGCTCCCCCTCCCGGGATGAGCAGTTCTTC.